The sequence of this T cell receptor beta chain was determined in a study of regulatory T cells in long-lasting Graves disease. Time point specified: newly diagnosed GD, antithyroid drugs for less than 3 months. The TCR library was made from RNA that had been extracted from PBMCs in TRIzol. Sequencing libraries for TCR beta were prepared with iRepertoire HTBI primers and Arm-PCR of CDR3 regions. TCRdb independently ran MiXCR on the multiplex PCR reads; one entry per CDR3 protein. This table has about 460,000 distinct CDR3 sequences, around 13% appearing once. This clonotype was detected many times. Germline-derived CDR1 and CDR2 are LGHDT and YNNKEL (reference sequence). The CDR3 is 15 amino acids. V lost 1 base, J lost 8 bases, and 7 bases stayed unmatched. This sample was shared with a second study, whose subject was T cells in Graves' hyperthyroidism and ophthalmopathy.

The chain has TRBV3-1 and TRBJ2-7, with TRBD2 matching 11 bases. This TCR was sampled from a woman between 45 and 60 years old with Graves disease. Here the sequenced sample was peripheral blood mononuclear cells (PBMCs), taken at new diagnosis, from a patient treated with antithyroid drugs. CDR3 sequence reads: CASSQGLAGSPQQYF. The CDR3 DNA sequence: TGTGCCAGCAGCCAAGGACTAGCGGGGAGCCCTCAGCAGTACTTC.